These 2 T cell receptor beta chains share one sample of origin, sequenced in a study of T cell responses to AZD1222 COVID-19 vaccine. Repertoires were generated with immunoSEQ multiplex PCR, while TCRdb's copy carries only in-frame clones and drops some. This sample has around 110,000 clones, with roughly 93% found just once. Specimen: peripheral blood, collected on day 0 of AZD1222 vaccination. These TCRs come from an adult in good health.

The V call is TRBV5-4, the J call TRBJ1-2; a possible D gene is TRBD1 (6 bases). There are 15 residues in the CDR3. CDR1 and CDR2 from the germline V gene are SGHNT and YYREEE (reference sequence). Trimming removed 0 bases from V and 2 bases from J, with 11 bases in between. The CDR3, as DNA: TGTGCCAGCAGCTTGGTCCGCAGGGGCAACTATGGCTACACCTTC. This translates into CASSLVRRGNYGYTF.

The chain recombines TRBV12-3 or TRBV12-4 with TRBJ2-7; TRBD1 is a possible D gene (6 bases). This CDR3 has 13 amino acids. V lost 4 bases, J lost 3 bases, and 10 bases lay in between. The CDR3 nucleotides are TGTGCCAGCAGTTCAGGGGATAGCTACGAGCAGTACTTC. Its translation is CASSSGDSYEQYF.